The source of this T cell receptor (beta chain) is a study of regulatory T cells in long-lasting Graves disease. Study-level results: TCR diversity was lower in persistent Graves' patients than in newly diagnosed ones.

This clonotype appeared many times. Its antigen is unidentified. HTBI primers from iRepertoire and Arm-PCR of CDR3 regions yielded the TCR beta libraries. MiXCR, applied by TCRdb to the multiplex PCR reads, yields one record per CDR3 protein. The sample lists roughly 450,000 distinct CDR3 sequences, around 20% occurring once. In germline, CDR1 is SGHKS, CDR2 YYEKEE (reference sequence). V lost 5 bases and J lost 4, with 15 bases in between. CDR3 length: 14 amino acids. Specified time point: persistent/refractory GD, antithyroid drugs over 5 years with positive TRAb. PBMC RNA served as the TCR library source. By American Thyroid Association guidelines, Graves' disease was diagnosed in the cohort.

The sequencing here drew on peripheral blood mononuclear cells (PBMCs), taken when the disease was refractory, from a patient treated with antithyroid drugs. V usage is TRBV5-5 and J usage is TRBJ1-1; tentative D call: TRBD1 (5 bases). The receptor was isolated from a female donor with Graves disease. The CDR3: CASRPGLWVTEAFF. The CDR3 bases are TGTGCCAGCAGACCAGGGCTTTGGGTCACTGAAGCTTTCTTT.